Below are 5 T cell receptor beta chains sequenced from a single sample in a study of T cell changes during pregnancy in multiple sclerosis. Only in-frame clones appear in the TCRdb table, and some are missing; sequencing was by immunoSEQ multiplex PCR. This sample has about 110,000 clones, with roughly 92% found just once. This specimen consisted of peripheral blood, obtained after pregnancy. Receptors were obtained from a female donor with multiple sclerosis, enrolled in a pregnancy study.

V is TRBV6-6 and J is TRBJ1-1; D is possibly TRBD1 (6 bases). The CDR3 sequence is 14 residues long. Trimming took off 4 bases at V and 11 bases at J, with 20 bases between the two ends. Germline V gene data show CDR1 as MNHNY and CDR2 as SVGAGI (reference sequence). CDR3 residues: CASSSGTPFFEAFF. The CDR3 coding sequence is TGTGCCAGCAGTTCCGGGACACCCTTCTTCGAGGCTTTCTTT.

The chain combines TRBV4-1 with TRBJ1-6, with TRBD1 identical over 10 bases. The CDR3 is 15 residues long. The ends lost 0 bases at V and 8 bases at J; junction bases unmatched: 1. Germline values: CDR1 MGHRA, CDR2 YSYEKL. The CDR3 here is CASSQDGQGDSPLHF. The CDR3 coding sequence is TGCGCCAGCAGCCAAGATGGACAGGGGGATTCACCCCTCCACTTT.

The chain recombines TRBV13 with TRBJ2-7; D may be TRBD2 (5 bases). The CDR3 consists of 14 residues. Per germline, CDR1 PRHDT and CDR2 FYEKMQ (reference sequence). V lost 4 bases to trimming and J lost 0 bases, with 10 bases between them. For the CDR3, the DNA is TGTGCCAGCAGCTACCAGGAGGCCTCCTACGAGCAGTACTTC. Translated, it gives CASSYQEASYEQYF.

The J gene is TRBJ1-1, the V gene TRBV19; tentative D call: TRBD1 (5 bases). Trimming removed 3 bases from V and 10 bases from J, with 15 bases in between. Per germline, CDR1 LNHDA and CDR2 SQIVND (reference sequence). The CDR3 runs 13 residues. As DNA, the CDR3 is TGTGCCAGTAGTATGGTCACGGGGGTTGGAGCTTTCTTT. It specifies CASSMVTGVGAFF.

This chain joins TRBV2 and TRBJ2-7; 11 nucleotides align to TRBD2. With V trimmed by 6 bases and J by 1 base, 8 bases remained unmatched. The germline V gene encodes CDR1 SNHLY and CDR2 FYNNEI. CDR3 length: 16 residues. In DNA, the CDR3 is TGTGCCAGCAGGAAGCTCGGGACTAGCGGATCCTACGAGCAGTACTTC. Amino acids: CASRKLGTSGSYEQYF.